This passage covers 27 T cell receptor beta chains from one sample sequenced in a study of T-cell reconstitution after alpha-beta-depleted transplantation in children. A TCRbeta library incorporating unique molecular identifiers was prepared. A single record per CDR3 protein comes from TCRdb applying MiXCR to the PCR reads. The sample records around 580,000 distinct CDR3 sequences, about 23% being singletons. The source material was PBMCs, mostly from graft donor cells, sampled 360 days after TCRalphabeta/CD19-depleted stem cell transplant. Receptor source: a boy younger than two who had a stem cell transplant for acute myeloid leukemia, so the T cells may come from the graft donor.

The rearrangement uses TRBV15 and TRBJ1-5; no clear D. Germline-derived CDR1 and CDR2 are LNHNV and YYDKDF (reference sequence). CDR3 size: 16 residues. Trimming pared 0 bases from V and 0 bases from J, leaving 9 bases between. The CDR3 is CATSRDGSYSNQPQHF. In DNA form, the CDR3 reads TGTGCCACCAGCAGAGACGGGAGCTATAGCAATCAGCCCCAGCATTTT.

This clonotype has a handful of counts. J is TRBJ2-7 and V is TRBV24-1; D ambiguous. The CDR3 spans 12 residues. Trimming removed 7 bases from V and 6 bases from J, with 12 bases in between. CDR1 and CDR2 (germline): KGHDR, SFDVKD. For the CDR3, the DNA is TGTGCCACCAGAGGGCTTTGGGGCGAGCAGTACTTC. This translates into CATRGLWGEQYF.

This clonotype was observed a handful of times. The rearrangement uses TRBV29-1 and TRBJ2-7, with D perhaps being TRBD1 or TRBD2 (5 bases each). Germline CDR1 SQVTM, CDR2 ANQGSEA. The CDR3 spans 15 residues. The V end lost 2 bases, the J end lost 3 bases, and 17 bases lay between the germline ends. This CDR3 is CSVEIDRGLHYEQYF. Written as DNA, the CDR3 is TGCAGCGTTGAAATTGACAGAGGGCTCCACTACGAGCAGTACTTC.

This clonotype was observed a handful of times. The CDR3 DNA is TGCAGCGGGTTAGCAGGATACTACAATGAGCAGTTCTTC. Encoded protein: CSGLAGYYNEQFF. This sequence joins TRBV29-1 and TRBJ2-1; D is unresolved. The germline V gene encodes CDR1 SQVTM and CDR2 ANQGSEA. Between the trimmed V and J ends, which lost 7 bases and 3 bases, there was a span of 13 bases. The CDR3 is made up of 13 amino acids.

Only a few counts were recorded for this clonotype. V is TRBV20-1 and J is TRBJ2-5; no firm D call. This CDR3 spans 12 amino acids. Germline V gene sequence: CDR1 DFQATT, CDR2 SNEGSKA (reference sequence). Trimming removed 5 bases from V and 5 bases from J, with 12 bases in between. The CDR3 bases are TGCAGTGCTGGAACCTGGTCGGAGACCCAGTACTTC. Its translation: CSAGTWSETQYF.

At least ten counts were recorded for this clonotype. This chain joins TRBV20-1 and TRBJ2-5; TRBD2 might be the D (6 bases). This CDR3 spans 13 amino acids. Trimming removed 3 bases at V and 2 bases at J, with 10 bases between. Looked up from germline, CDR1 is DFQATT and CDR2 is SNEGSKA (reference sequence). The CDR3 nucleotides are TGCAGTGCTAGCCGCGGGGTACAAGAGACCCAGTACTTC. Translated: CSASRGVQETQYF.

Only a few counts were recorded for this clonotype. The genes are TRBV20-1 and TRBJ1-5; 10 bases map to TRBD1. The CDR3 is 15 residues long. Trimming cost V 6 bases and J 4 bases; bases outside gene matches: 9. Germline V gives CDR1 DFQATT, CDR2 SNEGSKA (reference sequence). The DNA for the CDR3 is TGCAGTGCCCCCGCCCCGGGACAGGGGAATCAGCCCCAGCATTTT. Amino acid sequence: CSAPAPGQGNQPQHF.

This clonotype has a count of ten or more. The chain is built from TRBV19 and TRBJ2-1, with 8 positions matching TRBD2. The trim removed 5 bases at V and 4 bases at J, leaving 7 bases unmatched. The CDR3 totals 15 residues. The germline gives CDR1 LNHDA, CDR2 SQIVND (reference sequence). The CDR3 is CASSAGGASYNEQFF. CDR3 sequence (DNA): TGTGCCAGTAGTGCCGGGGGGGCTTCGTACAATGAGCAGTTCTTC.

This clonotype has just a few counts. The V gene is TRBV20-1, the J gene TRBJ2-1; possibly TRBD1 for D (6 bases). CDR1 is DFQATT, CDR2 SNEGSKA, per germline (reference sequence). Trimming cost V 0 bases and J 2 bases, with 17 bases left between them. This CDR3 region has 17 residues. CDR3 bases: TGCAGTGCTAGAGATCTGGGGGCGCGGGCAGCCTACAATGAGCAGTTCTTC. The encoded protein is CSARDLGARAAYNEQFF.

This clonotype came up a few times. The rearrangement joins TRBV19 to TRBJ2-2; no clear D gene. This CDR3 has 14 amino acids. V lost 3 bases, J lost 5 bases, and 10 bases lay in between. Germline V lookup: CDR1 LNHDA, CDR2 SQIVND (reference sequence). The CDR3 coding sequence is TGTGCCAGTAGTATCCCCCGGAAAACCGGGGAGCTGTTTTTT. Residues: CASSIPRKTGELFF.

The chain couples TRBV20-1 to TRBJ2-3; D perhaps matches TRBD2 (5 bases). The CDR3 totals 14 residues. Germline-derived CDR1 and CDR2 are DFQATT and SNEGSKA (reference sequence). V lost 3 bases and J lost 4, with 14 bases in between. This chain's CDR3 is CSASGLAVSDTQYF. CDR3 in DNA: TGCAGTGCTAGTGGCCTAGCTGTATCAGATACGCAGTATTTT.

This clonotype was detected many times. This chain connects TRBV7-2 to TRBJ2-1; D not certain. V was shortened by 5 bases and J by 6 bases, with 17 bases between the two germline ends. The V gene's germline CDR1 is SGHTA and CDR2 FQGNSA. The CDR3 is made up of 15 amino acids. This CDR3 is CASSLWSQESNEQFF. DNA for the CDR3: TGTGCCAGCAGCCTCTGGTCTCAGGAATCCAATGAGCAGTTCTTC.

This clonotype was seen a few times. This chain uses TRBV11-2 with TRBJ2-7, with D possibly TRBD1 on 5 matching bases. The CDR3 extends over 18 amino acids. V lost 0 bases and J lost 1, with 19 bases in between. In germline, CDR1 is SGHAT, CDR2 FQNNGV. The CDR3 protein is CASSLEGVGILRSYEQYF. The DNA of the CDR3 is TGTGCCAGCAGCTTAGAAGGGGTGGGGATCCTCCGATCCTACGAGCAGTACTTC. Full variable domain (rest looked up from reference TRBV11-2 and TRBJ2-7): EAGVAQSPRYKIIEKRQSVAFWCNPISGHATLYWYQQILGQGPKLLIQFQNNGVVDDSQLPKDRFSAERLKGVDSTLKIQPAKLEDSAVYLCASSLEGVGILRSYEQYFGPGTRLTVT.

The rearrangement uses TRBV28 and TRBJ1-5; 7 bases align to TRBD1. Germline V gene lookup returns CDR1 MDHEN and CDR2 SYDVKM. After removal of 1 base from V and 7 bases from J, the junction contained 7 bases not matched to a gene. This CDR3 comprises 15 residues. The CDR3, as DNA: TGTGCCAGCAGTTTATTCTTAGGGGGCGGGCAGCCCCAGCATTTT. The encoded protein is CASSLFLGGGQPQHF.

This clonotype was detected ten times or more. The chain is built from TRBV12-3 or TRBV12-4 and TRBJ2-1; TRBD2 might be the D (6 bases). The CDR3 is made up of 15 amino acids. The V end lost 7 bases, the J end lost 2 bases, and 15 bases lay between the germline ends. The CDR3 DNA sequence: TGTGCCAGCACCCTGAGGGACTCCCCCTACAATGAGCAGTTCTTC. Protein product: CASTLRDSPYNEQFF.

A single count supports this clonotype. The chain is built from TRBV7-2 and TRBJ2-3, with a weak D call TRBD2 (6 bases). There are 16 residues in the CDR3. The germline gives CDR1 SGHTA, CDR2 FQGNSA. V gave up 1 base and J gave up 6 bases, with 17 bases separating them. The CDR3 nucleotides are TGTGCCAGCAGCTTAGTCCCAAGGGGACTGCGTGATACGCAGTATTTT. Translation gives CASSLVPRGLRDTQYF.

The J gene is TRBJ2-7, the V gene TRBV21-1; the table's D call TRBD1 went unverified against the DNA. TRBV21-1 is annotated as a pseudogene. The CDR3 loop spans 16 amino acids. The chain's CDR3 is CASSKVRSGDSYEQYV. The DNA for the CDR3 is TGTGCCAGCAGCAAAGTGCGCTCCGGGGATTCCTACGAGCAGTACGTC.

CDR3 coding DNA: TGTGCCAGCAGTTACTCGATAGCGCCACGCCACAATGAGCAGTTCTTC. Protein: CASSYSIAPRHNEQFF. The V call is TRBV6-5, the J call TRBJ2-1; a weak D match, TRBD2 (5 bases). Trimming shortened V by 0 bases and J by 5 bases, and 14 bases separated the two germline ends. The CDR3 loop spans 16 amino acids. Germline loops: CDR1 MNHEY, CDR2 SVGAGI.

The DNA of the CDR3 is TGTGCCAGCAGTTTAAGCCTCCGGGGGCCTCTCTACAATGAGCAGTTCTTC. Its translation: CASSLSLRGPLYNEQFF. The rearrangement joins TRBV28 to TRBJ2-1; the D call may be TRBD1 or TRBD2 (6 bases each). Trimming took off 2 bases at V and 3 bases at J, with 17 bases between the two ends. Germline loops: CDR1 MDHEN, CDR2 SYDVKM. The CDR3 contains 17 residues.

The rearrangement uses TRBV18 and TRBJ1-2; 10 nucleotides line up with TRBD1. Germline loops: CDR1 KGHSH, CDR2 LQKENI. The CDR3 covers 17 residues. V lost 2 bases to trimming and J lost 0 bases; unmatched junction nucleotides: 6. This chain's CDR3 is CASSPRTGGKANYGYTF. The DNA for the CDR3 is TGTGCCAGCTCACCAAGGACAGGGGGGAAAGCTAACTATGGCTACACCTTC.

Only a few counts were recorded for this clonotype. The chain has TRBV20-1 and TRBJ2-7; 14 bases agree with TRBD2. This CDR3 has 17 amino acids. Trimming at V came to 1 base and at J to 2 bases, leaving 7 bases not matched to a gene. The germline V gene encodes CDR1 DFQATT and CDR2 SNEGSKA (reference sequence). CDR3 bases: TGCAGTGCTAGAGTAAGGACTAGCGGGGGGACTCCCTACGAGCAGTACGTC. This translates into CSARVRTSGGTPYEQYV.

CDR3 in DNA: TGCAGTGCTGAGGAAGGGACAGATACGCAGTATTTT. This translates into CSAEEGTDTQYF. The chain carries TRBV20-1 and TRBJ2-3; D not certain. Per germline, CDR1 DFQATT and CDR2 SNEGSKA (reference sequence). Deletions cut 5 bases from V and 3 bases from J, with 9 bases between. The CDR3 length is 12 residues.

This clonotype was found many times. The chain joins TRBV10-3 to TRBJ1-4; D is unclear. The germline V gene encodes CDR1 ENHRY and CDR2 SYGVKD. The CDR3 is 15 residues long. V lost 11 bases, J lost 4 bases, and 20 bases lay in between. CDR3 protein: CAVDPPEDLNEKLFF. CDR3 bases: TGTGCCGTCGACCCCCCGGAAGACCTTAATGAAAAACTGTTTTTT.

This clonotype has at least ten counts. The rearrangement uses TRBV20-1 and TRBJ2-1; 7 nucleotides line up with TRBD2. Germline CDR1 and CDR2: DFQATT and SNEGSKA (reference sequence). The CDR3 has 15 residues. The ends lost 3 bases at V and 4 bases at J; junction bases unmatched: 9. The CDR3 here is CSASPVSGAYNEQFF. The CDR3 nucleotides are TGCAGTGCTAGCCCTGTCAGCGGGGCTTACAATGAGCAGTTCTTC.

This clonotype was counted between two and nine times. This chain joins TRBV5-1 and TRBJ2-7; 9 positions match TRBD1. The J segment lost 2 bases and the V segment lost 3 bases, leaving 3 bases of the junction unmatched. From germline, CDR1 is SGHRS and CDR2 YFSETQ. The CDR3 loop spans 14 amino acids. Here the CDR3 reads CASSYGQGPYEQYF. The CDR3 coding sequence is TGCGCCAGCAGCTATGGACAGGGGCCCTACGAGCAGTACTTC.

The V gene is TRBV7-6, the J gene TRBJ2-1; TRBD2 matches 7 bases. Germline loops: CDR1 SGHVS, CDR2 FNYEAQ. This CDR3 spans 17 amino acids. V was pared by 1 base and J by 1 base, with 7 bases of the junction left unmatched. CDR3 bases: TGTGCCAGCAGCTTAGGAGCTCTAGCGGTATCCTACAATGAGCAGTTCTTC. It translates to CASSLGALAVSYNEQFF.

The chain is built from TRBV20-1 and TRBJ2-1; 9 bases line up with TRBD1. The CDR3 is 16 residues long. Germline V CDR1 and CDR2: DFQATT, SNEGSKA (reference sequence). V gave up 0 bases and J gave up 9 bases; unmatched junction bases: 12. The CDR3 DNA reads as TGCAGTGCTAGAGATTTGGGACAGGGAGTATTTGCTGAGCAGTTCTTC. Its translation: CSARDLGQGVFAEQFF.